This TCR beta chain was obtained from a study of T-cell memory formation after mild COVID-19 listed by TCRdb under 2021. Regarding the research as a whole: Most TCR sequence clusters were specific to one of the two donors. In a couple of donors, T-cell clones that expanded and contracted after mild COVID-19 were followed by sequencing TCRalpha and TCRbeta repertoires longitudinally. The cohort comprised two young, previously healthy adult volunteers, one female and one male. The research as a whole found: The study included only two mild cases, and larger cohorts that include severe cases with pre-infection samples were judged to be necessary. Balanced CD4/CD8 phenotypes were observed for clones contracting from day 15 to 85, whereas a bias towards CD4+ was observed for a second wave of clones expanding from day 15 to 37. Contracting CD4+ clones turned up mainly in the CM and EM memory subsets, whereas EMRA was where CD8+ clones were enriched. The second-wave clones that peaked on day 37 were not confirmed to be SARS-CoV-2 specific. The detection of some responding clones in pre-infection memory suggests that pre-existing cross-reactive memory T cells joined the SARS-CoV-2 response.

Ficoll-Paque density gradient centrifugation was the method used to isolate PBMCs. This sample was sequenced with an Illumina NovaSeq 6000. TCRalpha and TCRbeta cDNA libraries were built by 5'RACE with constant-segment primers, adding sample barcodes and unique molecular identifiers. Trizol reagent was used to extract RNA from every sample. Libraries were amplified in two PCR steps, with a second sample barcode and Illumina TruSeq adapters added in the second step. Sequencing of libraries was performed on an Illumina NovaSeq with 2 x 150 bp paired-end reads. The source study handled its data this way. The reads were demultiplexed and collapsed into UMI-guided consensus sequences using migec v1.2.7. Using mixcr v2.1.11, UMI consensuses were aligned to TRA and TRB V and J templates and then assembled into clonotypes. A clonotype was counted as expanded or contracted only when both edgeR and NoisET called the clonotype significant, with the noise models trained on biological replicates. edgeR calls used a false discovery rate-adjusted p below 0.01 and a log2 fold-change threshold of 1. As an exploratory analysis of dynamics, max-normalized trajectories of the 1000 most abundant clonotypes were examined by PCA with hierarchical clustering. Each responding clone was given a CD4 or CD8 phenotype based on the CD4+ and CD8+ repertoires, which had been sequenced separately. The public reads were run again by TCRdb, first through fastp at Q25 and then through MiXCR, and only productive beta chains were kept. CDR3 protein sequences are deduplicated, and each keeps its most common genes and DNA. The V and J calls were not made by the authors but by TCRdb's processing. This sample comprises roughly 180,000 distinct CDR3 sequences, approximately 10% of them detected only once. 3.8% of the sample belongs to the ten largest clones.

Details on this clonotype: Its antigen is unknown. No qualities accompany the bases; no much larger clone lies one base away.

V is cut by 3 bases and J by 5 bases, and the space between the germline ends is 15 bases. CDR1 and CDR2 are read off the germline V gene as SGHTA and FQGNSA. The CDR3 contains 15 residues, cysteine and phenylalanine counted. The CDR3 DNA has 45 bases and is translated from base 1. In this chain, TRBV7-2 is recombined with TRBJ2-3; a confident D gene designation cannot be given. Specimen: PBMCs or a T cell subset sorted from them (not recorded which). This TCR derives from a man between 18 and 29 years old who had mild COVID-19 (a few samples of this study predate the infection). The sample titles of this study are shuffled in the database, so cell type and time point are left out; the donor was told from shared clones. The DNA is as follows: TGTGCCAGCAGCTTCTTGCCGAGCCCAGGAGATACGCAGTATTTT. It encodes CASSFLPSPGDTQYF.